Shown below are 30 T cell receptor beta chains from a single sample sequenced in a study of CD8+ T cells in alopecia areata. RNA was isolated and reverse transcribed to cDNA, the sequencing template. Assay: immunoSEQ multiplex PCR; the TCRdb copy retains only in-frame clones and omits some. The sample consists of roughly 130,000 clones, about 57% of them appearing once. Specimen: CD4+ T cells sorted from blood, collected at week 0. These receptors all come from a human donor with alopecia areata.

The chain links TRBV12-5 to TRBJ1-2; D unresolved. V lost 0 bases and J lost 8, with 22 bases in between. The CDR3 covers 17 residues. Germline V CDR1 and CDR2: LGHNT, FRNRAP. Here the CDR3 reads CASGLVLRGSSERGYTF. DNA of the CDR3: TGTGCTAGTGGTTTGGTCCTCCGGGGTTCGTCAGAGAGAGGCTACACCTTC.

This clone was observed once. J is TRBJ1-2 and V is TRBV25-1; TRBD1 agrees at 9 bases. J gave up 10 bases and V 2 bases, and 8 bases lay outside the gene matches. Per germline, CDR1 MGHDK and CDR2 SYGVNS. The length of the CDR3 is 14 residues. The DNA of the CDR3 is TGTGCCAGCAGTGAACCCACAGGGGGCGCAGACTACACCTTC. It codes for CASSEPTGGADYTF.

This clone has a handful of counts. The chain uses TRBV18 and TRBJ2-3; D tentatively reads TRBD1 or TRBD2 (7 bases each). The germline gives CDR1 KGHSH, CDR2 LQKENI. The CDR3 extends over 16 amino acids. The germline V and J ends were trimmed by 0 bases and 9 bases, with 19 bases remaining between them. The CDR3 coding sequence is TGTGCCAGCTCACCACCTTCGTACAGGGGAGGGTCGACGCAGTATTTT. It encodes CASSPPSYRGGSTQYF.

This clone has only a few counts. The chain uses TRBV29-1 and TRBJ2-3; D remains ambiguous. The V gene lost 4 bases and the J gene lost 0 bases, with 8 bases spanning the gap. CDR3 length equals 13 residues. From germline, CDR1 is SQVTM and CDR2 ANQGSEA. DNA for the CDR3: TGCAGCGTTGTGAGGTACAGCACAGATACGCAGTATTTT. Amino acids: CSVVRYSTDTQYF.

This clone was seen a few times. The J gene is TRBJ2-2, the V gene TRBV7-3; 8 nucleotides agree with TRBD2. Germline CDR1 and CDR2: SGHTA and FQGTGA. CDR3 length equals 15 residues. Trimming removed 3 bases from V and 6 bases from J; junction bases left unmatched: 6. The CDR3 nucleotides read TGTGCCAGCAGCTTGATCGGGGGGGCCCCCGGGGAGCTGTTTTTT. Its protein product is CASSLIGGAPGELFF.

This chain links TRBV6-1 with TRBJ2-1; D is uncertain. Trimming stripped 2 bases from V and 8 bases from J, with 13 bases between. Germline V gives CDR1 MNHNS, CDR2 SASEGT. This CDR3 spans 14 amino acids. The CDR3 DNA sequence: TGTGCCAGCAGTGAACACGGGCTAATCGATGAGCAGTTCTTC. This codes for CASSEHGLIDEQFF.

This clone showed up just a few times. V gene TRBV7-9 combines with J gene TRBJ2-2; unclear D gene. Germline CDR1 reads SEHNR; CDR2 reads FQNEAQ (reference sequence). This CDR3 contains 12 residues. The V gene lost 3 bases and the J gene lost 6 bases, with 5 bases spanning the gap. The CDR3 is CASSFGSGELFF. The DNA for the CDR3 is TGTGCCAGCAGCTTCGGGTCCGGGGAGCTGTTTTTT.

The J gene is TRBJ1-2, the V gene TRBV6-5; D not resolved. This CDR3 has 13 amino acids. Germline V lookup: CDR1 MNHEY, CDR2 SVGAGI. V was pared by 0 bases and J by 8 bases, with 10 bases between. The CDR3 spells CASSYSEIRGYTF. The CDR3 DNA reads TGTGCCAGCAGTTACTCGGAGATCAGAGGCTACACCTTC.

The V and J genes are TRBV19 and TRBJ2-2; TRBD2 agrees at 10 bases. CDR3 length: 16 residues. The germline CDR1 and CDR2 sequences are LNHDA and SQIVND (reference sequence). With 5 bases clipped from V and 5 bases from J, the junction kept 8 bases outside the gene matches. The CDR3 nucleotides are TGTGCCAGTAGTCTGATAGCGGGAGGTTATACCGGGGAGCTGTTTTTT. This sequence encodes CASSLIAGGYTGELFF. The variable domain in full, completed from reference TRBV19 and TRBJ2-2, reads DGGITQSPKYLFRKEGQNVTLSCEQNLNHDAMYWYRQDPGQGLRLIYYSQIVNDFQKGDIAEGYSVSREKKESFPLTVTSAQKNPTAFYLCASSLIAGGYTGELFFGEGSRLTVL.

The genes are TRBV7-2 and TRBJ2-2; perhaps D is TRBD1 or TRBD2 (7 bases each). The V and J ends lost 5 bases and 10 bases respectively, with 20 bases between them. Per germline, CDR1 SGHTA and CDR2 FQGNSA. This CDR3 contains 15 residues. DNA for the CDR3: TGTGCCAGCAGCCACCCAGCAGGGGGAGGGTTGGAGCTGTTTTTT. Amino acid sequence: CASSHPAGGGLELFF. The full variable domain, its missing parts supplied by reference TRBV7-2 and TRBJ2-2, is GAGVSQSPSNKVTEKGKDVELRCDPISGHTALYWYRQSLGQGLEFLIYFQGNSAPDKSGLPSDRFSAERTGGSVSTLTIQRTQQEDSAVYLCASSHPAGGGLELFFGEGSRLTVL.

This chain links TRBV20-1 with TRBJ2-1; D is unresolved. Trimming took off 4 bases at V and 8 bases at J, with 9 bases between the two ends. This CDR3 has 11 residues. Per the germline V gene, CDR1 is DFQATT and CDR2 is SNEGSKA (reference sequence). The CDR3 is CSAMRQDEQFF. The CDR3, as DNA: TGCAGTGCTATGAGGCAAGATGAGCAGTTCTTC.

The chain couples TRBV7-2 to TRBJ1-2, with unresolved D. The CDR3 totals 15 residues. V shed 1 base and J shed 5 bases, with 14 bases lying between them. CDR1 and CDR2 (germline): SGHTA, FQGNSA. The CDR3 DNA sequence: TGTGCCAGCAGCTTAGATAGCAGTTCGGATTATGGCTACACCTTC. It encodes CASSLDSSSDYGYTF.

V usage is TRBV9 and J usage is TRBJ1-2, with 8 positions matching TRBD1. CDR3 length: 14 residues. Germline lookup yields CDR1 SGDLS and CDR2 YYNGEE. V trimming: 5 bases; J trimming: 6 bases; junction bases outside the gene matches: 9. The CDR3, as DNA: TGTGCCAGCAGGAAGGGAGGGACAGGCGATGGCTACACCTTC. Residues: CASRKGGTGDGYTF.

J is TRBJ2-1 and V is TRBV7-9, with D hard to call. The V gene's germline CDR1 is SEHNR and CDR2 FQNEAQ (reference sequence). CDR3 length equals 12 residues. V was shortened by 1 base and J by 8 bases, with 6 bases between the two germline ends. The CDR3 loop reads CASSLVFDEQFF. Written as DNA, the CDR3 is TGTGCCAGCAGCTTAGTATTTGATGAGCAGTTCTTC.

In its sample, this clone was seen once. The chain carries TRBV14 and TRBJ2-2; D could derive from TRBD1 or TRBD2 (6 bases each). Trimming pared 4 bases from V and 2 bases from J, leaving 17 bases between. Germline V gene data show CDR1 as SGHDN and CDR2 as FVKESK. This CDR3 is built from 17 residues. CDR3 loop: CASSPYRGHRNTGELFF. CDR3 sequence (DNA): TGTGCCAGCAGCCCCTATCGGGGGCACCGAAACACCGGGGAGCTGTTTTTT.

In its sample, this clone was seen a few times. The chain links TRBV5-1 to TRBJ1-2; D gene unclear. The germline V and J ends were trimmed by 0 bases and 8 bases, with 14 bases remaining between them. This CDR3 region has 14 residues. Germline assignment: CDR1 SGHRS and CDR2 YFSETQ. CDR3 sequence (DNA): TGCGCCAGCAGCTTGGAGGGCAGCCCAGACGGCTACACCTTC. This codes for CASSLEGSPDGYTF. Combining the CDR3 with reference TRBV5-1 and TRBJ1-2 gives the whole variable domain KAGVTQTPRYLIKTRGQQVTLSCSPISGHRSVSWYQQTPGQGLQFLFEYFSETQRNKGNFPGRFSGRQFSNSRSEMNVSTLELGDSALYLCASSLEGSPDGYTFGSGTRLTVV.

The rearrangement uses TRBV5-1 and TRBJ1-1; the match to TRBD1 covers 7 bases. This CDR3 has 12 residues. The germline V gene encodes CDR1 SGHRS and CDR2 YFSETQ. Germline trimming cut 4 bases from V and 8 bases from J; bases unmatched to any gene: 5. CDR3 amino acids: CASSLTGEEAFF. The CDR3 DNA sequence: TGCGCCAGCAGCCTCACAGGGGAGGAAGCTTTCTTT.

The V gene is TRBV6-1, the J gene TRBJ1-1, with a possible D match to TRBD1 (5 bases). Per the germline V gene, CDR1 is MNHNS and CDR2 is SASEGT. Trimming removed 6 bases at V and 5 bases at J, with 13 bases between. The CDR3 loop spans 13 amino acids. The CDR3 sequence is CASRGFQGTEAFF. CDR3 coding DNA: TGTGCCAGCAGAGGATTTCAGGGTACTGAAGCTTTCTTT.

The V call is TRBV5-1, the J call TRBJ2-3; 7 positions agree with TRBD2. Trimming took 0 bases from V and 0 from J; bases not matched to a gene: 13. Per germline, CDR1 SGHRS and CDR2 YFSETQ. The CDR3 extends over 19 amino acids. CDR3 DNA: TGCGCCAGCAGCTTGGAATTGCCCCGGGGGGTTAGGAGCACAGATACGCAGTATTTT. This encodes CASSLELPRGVRSTDTQYF.

The rearrangement joins TRBV19 to TRBJ2-5; 10 bases map to TRBD1. The CDR3 is made up of 15 amino acids. V lost 3 bases, J lost 5 bases, and 6 bases stayed unmatched. The V gene's germline CDR1 is LNHDA and CDR2 SQIVND (reference sequence). CDR3 sequence (DNA): TGTGCCAGTAGTATCCGGGACAGGGGAGGGGAGACCCAGTACTTC. Translation gives CASSIRDRGGETQYF.

V and J are TRBV5-1 and TRBJ2-1, with D perhaps being TRBD1 or TRBD2 (5 bases each). The CDR3 is made up of 15 amino acids. Between the trimmed V and J ends, which lost 1 base and 8 bases, there was a span of 16 bases. Per germline, CDR1 SGHRS and CDR2 YFSETQ. For the CDR3, the DNA is TGCGCCAGCAGCTTGTATGGGGACGAAACTCATGAGCAGTTCTTC. Translating gives CASSLYGDETHEQFF.

The chain uses TRBV6-5 and TRBJ1-1; 8 bases map to TRBD1. The CDR3 runs to 14 residues. Germline CDR1 MNHEY, CDR2 SVGAGI. V lost 2 bases and J lost 10; bases outside the gene matches: 9. CDR3 in DNA: TGTGCCAGCAGTTACGGCGGGACAGGTAATGGAGCTTTCTTT. This gives the protein CASSYGGTGNGAFF.

V gene TRBV10-3 combines with J gene TRBJ2-1, with 8 bases aligning to TRBD2. Germline V lookup: CDR1 ENHRY, CDR2 SYGVKD. CDR3 length equals 14 residues. V shed 3 bases, J shed 8 bases, and the junction held 6 bases outside the gene matches. The CDR3 sequence: CAISEQRESYEQFF. As DNA, the CDR3 is TGTGCCATCAGTGAACAGCGGGAGTCGTATGAGCAGTTCTTC.

J is TRBJ2-7 and V is TRBV7-2; D gene ambiguous. The CDR3 spans 13 residues. Germline V CDR1 and CDR2: SGHTA, FQGNSA. V lost 0 bases, J lost 2 bases, and 5 bases lay in between. The CDR3 sequence: CASSLALAYEQYF. CDR3 in DNA: TGTGCCAGCAGCTTAGCCCTGGCCTACGAGCAGTACTTC.

The table lists this clone with a few counts. The CDR3 is CASSLSVEGTGVETQYF. CDR3 nucleotide sequence: TGTGCCAGCAGCTTGTCAGTCGAAGGGACAGGGGTGGAGACCCAGTACTTC. V and J are TRBV5-6 and TRBJ2-5, with 10 bases identical to TRBD1. In germline, CDR1 is SGHDT, CDR2 YYEEEE. V shed 1 base and J 5 bases; nucleotides not matched to a gene: 11. This CDR3 has 17 residues.

This clone appeared a few times. The chain carries TRBV5-1 and TRBJ1-2, with TRBD1 matching 7 bases. The ends lost 2 bases at V and 5 bases at J; junction bases unmatched: 6. Per the germline V gene, CDR1 is SGHRS and CDR2 is YFSETQ. CDR3 length: 14 amino acids. This CDR3 reads CASSFDGTEYGYTF. The CDR3 nucleotides read TGCGCCAGCAGCTTTGATGGGACAGAGTATGGCTACACCTTC.

The chain uses TRBV7-9 and TRBJ1-1, with 10 bases that match TRBD1. This CDR3 is 15 amino acids long. Unmatched junction bases numbered 6, after V lost 2 bases and J lost 6 bases. Germline lookup yields CDR1 SEHNR and CDR2 FQNEAQ (reference sequence). CDR3 sequence: CASSLRDRGKSEAFF. In DNA, the CDR3 is TGTGCCAGCAGCTTAAGGGACAGGGGAAAATCTGAAGCTTTCTTT.

V usage is TRBV5-4 and J usage is TRBJ1-2; TRBD1 aligns across 8 bases. With 1 base clipped from V and 8 bases from J, the junction kept 4 bases outside the gene matches. CDR1 is SGHNT, CDR2 YYREEE, per germline (reference sequence). The CDR3 consists of 13 residues. CDR3 sequence reads: CASSLQGARGYTF. As DNA, the CDR3 is TGTGCCAGCAGCTTGCAGGGGGCGCGGGGCTACACCTTC.

The chain recombines TRBV29-1 with TRBJ2-7; D may match TRBD1 or TRBD2 (5 bases each). The CDR3 covers 12 residues. Trimming stripped 0 bases from V and 7 bases from J, with 10 bases between. From germline, CDR1 is SQVTM and CDR2 ANQGSEA. CDR3 sequence reads: CSVEEGVAEQYF. Here the CDR3 DNA reads TGCAGCGTTGAAGAGGGGGTAGCGGAGCAGTACTTC.

The J gene is TRBJ1-2, the V gene TRBV6-5; D is perhaps TRBD1 (6 bases). This CDR3 is 15 amino acids long. V lost 8 bases, J lost 4 bases, and 20 bases lay in between. CDR1 and CDR2 (germline): MNHEY, SVGAGI. CDR3 in amino acids: CASFSLQGQGYGYTF. CDR3 DNA: TGTGCCAGCTTTTCCCTCCAGGGGCAGGGCTATGGCTACACCTTC.